A single sample is the source of the 3 T cell receptor beta chains below, sequenced in a study of tumor-infiltrating lymphocytes in primary liver carcinoma. Unsorted whole blood supplied the RNA, and germline DNA was extracted too. TCR beta cDNA was made from 450 to 550 ng total RNA with a constant-region primer. Libraries of TCR beta came from three nested multiplex PCR rounds with slightly modified ARM-PCR. Forward primers for TRBV1-TRBV30 and a C-beta reverse primer served the first two PCR rounds, at about 10 cycles each. TCRdb reprocessed the multiplex PCR reads with MiXCR, giving one entry per CDR3 protein. The sample contains almost 200,000 distinct CDR3 sequences, 65% of which appear only once. Sequenced material: peripheral blood. The source is a woman aged 55-69 years with primary liver carcinoma and hepatitis B virus infection.

Concerning this clonotype: With a much larger clone just one base away, this may be a read error. Lacking the conserved final phenylalanine or tryptophan, this CDR3 likely reflects a read error. This rearrangement joins TRBV6-1 to TRBJ2-2, with unresolved D. The CDR3 sequence is 17 residues long. The V end was cut by 3 bases, the J end by 0 bases, with 14 bases between. From germline, CDR1 is MNHNS and CDR2 SASEGT. The CDR3 protein is CASSELTRITNTGELFS. In DNA form, the CDR3 reads TGTGCCAGCAGTGAGTTGACTCGTATAACGAACACCGGGGAGCTGTTTTCT.

The chain couples TRBV30 to TRBJ1-1; D ambiguous. CDR1 is GTSNPN and CDR2 is SVGIG in the germline V gene (reference sequence). This CDR3 contains 12 residues. V lost 1 base, J lost 6 bases, and 9 bases lay in between. CDR3 DNA: TGTGCCTGGAGTGGACGCGAGCCTGAAGCTTTCTTT. This gives the protein CAWSGREPEAFF.

A remark on this clonotype: The junction shows a germline mismatch at one end, possibly a read error. The rearrangement uses TRBV6-6 and TRBJ1-6; possibly TRBD1 for D (6 bases). The CDR3 totals 15 residues. The germline CDR1 and CDR2 sequences are MNHNY and SVGAGI (reference sequence). CDR3 bases: TGTGCCAGCAGTTACGGCAGGGGAGAAAATTCACCCCCCCACTTT. Translation gives CASSYGRGENSPPHF.